This T cell receptor (beta chain) was captured in a study of blood T cell repertoires in COVID-19. Turning to the study itself: Collection of acute and convalescent COVID-19 samples took place in the United States, Italy and Spain. Sample material is recorded as cDNA or gDNA derived from T cells, B-cell-depleted T cells, or PBMCs.

The CDR3 is 15 amino acids. Looked up from germline, CDR1 is MRHNA and CDR2 is SNTAGT. Trimming took off 2 bases at V and 6 bases at J, with 16 bases between the two ends. Assay: immunoSEQ multiplex PCR; the TCRdb copy retains only in-frame clones and omits some. The top ten clones hold 7% to 10% of a sample with roughly 200,000 clones, 80% to 85% of them seen once. Enrolled during active infection, Seattle patients were then followed longitudinally. The TCR sequence derives from an elderly woman with COVID-19, enrolled during active disease. J is TRBJ1-2 and V is TRBV6-4; D is possibly TRBD1 (5 bases). Sample: peripheral blood. The CDR3 is CASSDNAAGRHGYTF. The CDR3 DNA is TGTGCCAGCAGTGACAACGCGGCAGGGCGCCATGGCTACACCTTC.